The 10 T cell receptor beta chains in this list originate from one sample, sequenced in a study of neurological immune-mediated disorders. TCRdb analysed the 5' RACE reads with MiXCR anew, one entry per CDR3 protein. The sample holds roughly 70,000 distinct CDR3 sequences; roughly 4.4% are singletons and the top ten take around 2.2%. The sequencing input was PBMCs. Receptors originate from a woman in her 70s with multiple sclerosis.

This chain joins TRBV14 and TRBJ1-1; weak D call: TRBD1 (5 bases). CDR1 is SGHDN and CDR2 is FVKESK in the germline V gene. The CDR3 runs to 13 residues. Trimming left V 4 bases short and J 3 bases short, with 9 bases between. The CDR3 bases are TGTGCCAGCAGCCGGGGCGCGGACACTGAAGCTTTCTTT. Its translation: CASSRGADTEAFF.

This clonotype was observed at least ten times. This rearrangement joins TRBV20-1 to TRBJ2-7; 7 bases are a match to TRBD2. The CDR3 loop spans 17 amino acids. V was pared by 1 base and J by 3 bases, with 15 bases of the junction left unmatched. The germline V gene encodes CDR1 DFQATT and CDR2 SNEGSKA (reference sequence). The CDR3 protein is CSARVAGSAGNLYEQYF. The CDR3 DNA follows: TGCAGTGCTAGAGTTGCTGGATCAGCGGGGAACCTCTACGAGCAGTACTTC.

This clonotype appeared many times. The chain has TRBV12-3 or TRBV12-4 and TRBJ1-4; D unresolved. The CDR3 extends over 13 amino acids. V lost 1 base, J lost 13 bases, and 13 bases lay in between. CDR3 loop: CASSLVGSFGLFF. Written as DNA, the CDR3 is TGTGCCAGCAGTTTAGTGGGCAGCTTCGGACTGTTTTTT.

Ten or more counts support this clonotype. The chain uses TRBV24-1 and TRBJ2-2; D might be TRBD1 (6 bases). The V end was cut by 4 bases, the J end by 3 bases, with 8 bases between. The length of the CDR3 is 14 residues. The V gene's germline CDR1 is KGHDR and CDR2 SFDVKD. Written as DNA, the CDR3 is TGTGCCACCAGTGACTGGACAGACACCGGGGAGCTGTTTTTT. Its translation is CATSDWTDTGELFF.

This clonotype came up a few times. The V and J genes are TRBV4-1 and TRBJ2-4; D call uncertain. V was clipped by 0 bases and J by 8 bases, with 11 bases between them. CDR1 and CDR2 from the germline V gene are MGHRA and YSYEKL. The CDR3 spans 14 residues. This chain's CDR3 is CASSQEVSRDIQYF. As DNA, the CDR3 is TGCGCCAGCAGCCAAGAAGTATCCCGAGACATTCAGTACTTC.

This clonotype was recorded many times. V gene TRBV7-8 combines with J gene TRBJ2-1; a possible D gene is TRBD2 (6 bases). The CDR3 runs 15 residues. V lost 3 bases to trimming and J lost 9 bases, with 18 bases between them. Germline lookup yields CDR1 SGHVS and CDR2 FQNEAQ. The DNA for the CDR3 is TGTGCCAGCAGCTTGGGGGGAGTAGTTGGAGGTGAGCAGTTCTTC. As protein: CASSLGGVVGGEQFF.

This clonotype was picked up many times. This sequence joins TRBV6-2 or TRBV6-3 and TRBJ2-7; D possibly corresponds to TRBD2 (5 bases). Per the germline V gene, CDR1 is MNHEY and CDR2 is SVGEGT. This CDR3 has 16 residues. V lost 2 bases and J lost 0, with 14 bases in between. Here the CDR3 reads CASSYGIRGNSYEQYF. CDR3 DNA sequence: TGTGCCAGCAGTTACGGGATCCGGGGTAACTCCTACGAGCAGTACTTC.

This clonotype was observed a few times. The rearrangement joins TRBV11-2 to TRBJ2-1; 11 nucleotides agree with TRBD2. Trimming at V came to 6 bases and at J to 8 bases, leaving 12 bases not matched to a gene. Germline CDR1 reads SGHAT; CDR2 reads FQNNGV. The CDR3 loop spans 16 amino acids. CDR3 sequence: CASRGGVAGGIDEQFF. In DNA form, the CDR3 reads TGTGCCAGCAGGGGGGGTGTAGCGGGAGGGATCGATGAGCAGTTCTTC.

This clonotype appeared many times. This sequence joins TRBV7-9 and TRBJ1-6, with 7 nucleotides matching TRBD1. Looked up from germline, CDR1 is SEHNR and CDR2 is FQNEAQ (reference sequence). The CDR3 sequence is 16 residues long. V was clipped by 4 bases and J by 7 bases; unmatched bases: 10. This chain's CDR3 is CASSSDLAGGNSPLHF. Written as DNA, the CDR3 is TGTGCCAGCAGCTCGGATTTGGCAGGGGGGAATTCACCCCTCCACTTT.

This clonotype was picked up many times. The rearrangement links TRBV5-1 to TRBJ2-5, with a possible D match to TRBD2 (5 bases). Germline CDR1 SGHRS, CDR2 YFSETQ. The CDR3 totals 13 residues. V was cut by 0 bases and J by 5 bases, with 8 bases left in between. In DNA form, the CDR3 reads TGCGCCAGCAGCTTGGGGTCTAGCGAGACCCAGTACTTC. Translated: CASSLGSSETQYF. Using reference TRBV5-1 and TRBJ2-5 for the parts outside the CDR3, the full variable domain is KAGVTQTPRYLIKTRGQQVTLSCSPISGHRSVSWYQQTPGQGLQFLFEYFSETQRNKGNFPGRFSGRQFSNSRSEMNVSTLELGDSALYLCASSLGSSETQYFGPGTRLLVL.